Listed here are 13 T cell receptor beta chains from one sample, sequenced in a study of T cells in Graves' hyperthyroidism and ophthalmopathy. Amplified regions were TCR beta CDR3 sequences from RNA transcripts. With the HTBI primer set, the TCR CDR3 went through a first round of RT-PCR. TCRdb re-called the multiplex PCR reads through MiXCR, storing one row per CDR3 protein. The table has 250,000 to 300,000 distinct CDR3 sequences, roughly 13% seen once. Sequencing was carried out using blood. The receptor source for this set is a woman aged 40 to 49 with Graves' hyperthyroidism.

The table lists this clonotype with many counts. This chain uses TRBV20-1 with TRBJ2-2, with D possibly being TRBD1 (5 bases). V lost 3 bases to trimming and J lost 1 base, with 9 bases between them. Germline values: CDR1 DFQATT, CDR2 SNEGSKA (reference sequence). CDR3 length: 14 amino acids. The CDR3 spells CSARGRKNTGELFF. CDR3 sequence (DNA): TGCAGTGCTAGGGGGCGAAAGAACACCGGGGAGCTGTTTTTT.

In this sample, this clonotype turned up many times. The rearrangement links TRBV6-1 to TRBJ1-2; possible D gene TRBD1, 6 bases. Trimming removed 1 base from V and 6 bases from J, with 15 bases in between. The CDR3 consists of 15 residues. Germline CDR1 and CDR2: MNHNS and SASEGT. CDR3 loop: CASSEGGQGTNGYTF. CDR3 in DNA: TGTGCCAGCAGTGAAGGGGGGCAGGGGACTAATGGCTACACCTTC.

This clonotype was observed at least ten times. This chain connects TRBV5-5 to TRBJ2-3, with D tentatively TRBD1 (5 bases). CDR1 is SGHKS, CDR2 YYEKEE, per germline (reference sequence). CDR3 length equals 15 residues. With 1 base removed from V and 2 bases from J, the gap between germline ends came to 11 bases. CDR3 amino acids: CASSLFLGVTDTQYF. The CDR3 coding sequence is TGTGCCAGCAGCTTGTTCTTAGGGGTCACAGATACGCAGTATTTT.

The rearrangement uses TRBV12-3 or TRBV12-4 and TRBJ2-3; 13 nucleotides align to TRBD2. The CDR3 totals 17 residues. J lost 2 bases, V lost 1 base, and 3 bases had no gene match. The CDR3 protein is CASSLGLAGGYTDTQYF. In DNA, the CDR3 is TGTGCCAGCAGTTTAGGACTAGCGGGAGGCTACACAGATACGCAGTATTTT.

Notes on this clonotype: This sequence may be a read error, since a much larger clone differs from it by one base. The CDR3 bases are TGCAGTGCTAGGGTCCAAGAGACCCAGTACTTC. Translating it yields CSARVQETQYF. V gene TRBV20-1 combines with J gene TRBJ2-5; D unresolved. This CDR3 has 11 amino acids. Germline values: CDR1 DFQATT, CDR2 SNEGSKA (reference sequence). V gave up 3 bases and J gave up 1 base, with 3 bases separating them.

In this sample, this clonotype turned up a few times. In DNA, the CDR3 is TGTGCCAGCATTGGACTAGCGTACAATGAGCAGTTCTTC. It yields the protein CASIGLAYNEQFF. This chain connects TRBV6-1 to TRBJ2-1; 9 bases are shared with TRBD2. CDR3 size: 13 residues. Germline CDR1 and CDR2: MNHNS and SASEGT. V shed 7 bases, J shed 4 bases, and the junction held 2 bases outside the gene matches.

The V gene is TRBV18, the J gene TRBJ1-6, with 8 bases identical to TRBD1. The CDR3 totals 15 residues. Trimming removed 5 bases from V and 9 bases from J; junction bases left unmatched: 9. Germline V gives CDR1 KGHSH, CDR2 LQKENI. The CDR3 DNA is TGTGCCAGCTCAGCGACAGGGGACGGGAGTTCACCCCTCCACTTT. Translating it yields CASSATGDGSSPLHF.

This clonotype showed up many times. The V gene is TRBV5-5, the J gene TRBJ1-1; 8 bases are shared with TRBD1. The germline gives CDR1 SGHKS, CDR2 YYEKEE (reference sequence). V lost 2 bases to trimming and J lost 0 bases; unmatched junction nucleotides: 3. This CDR3 contains 15 residues. The CDR3 loop reads CASSFRTGLNTEAFF. DNA for the CDR3: TGTGCCAGCAGCTTCAGGACAGGGCTGAACACTGAAGCTTTCTTT.

This clonotype occurred many times. V gene TRBV5-6 combines with J gene TRBJ2-1, with unresolved D. The CDR3 spans 13 residues. V lost 1 base to trimming and J lost 3 bases, with 5 bases between them. Germline values: CDR1 SGHDT, CDR2 YYEEEE. The CDR3 nucleotides are TGTGCCAGCAGCTTGCTGGACTACAATGAGCAGTTCTTC. As protein: CASSLLDYNEQFF.

This clonotype turned up a few times. This sequence joins TRBV20-1 and TRBJ2-3; TRBD2 matches at 7 bases. In germline, CDR1 is DFQATT, CDR2 SNEGSKA (reference sequence). CDR3 length: 17 residues. After removal of 1 base from V and 0 bases from J, the junction contained 10 bases not matched to a gene. CDR3: CSARAGFGTTSTDTQYF. CDR3 coding DNA: TGCAGTGCTAGAGCAGGTTTCGGGACTACCAGCACAGATACGCAGTATTTT.

This clonotype was picked up many times. CDR3 protein: CASSATSGNTGELFF. The DNA for the CDR3 is TGTGCCAGCAGTGCGACTAGCGGGAACACCGGGGAGCTGTTTTTT. The V and J genes are TRBV2 and TRBJ2-2; 9 bases map to TRBD2. The CDR3 is 15 residues long. V dropped 4 bases and J dropped 1; count of bases not matched to a gene: 1. Germline V gene sequence: CDR1 SNHLY, CDR2 FYNNEI.

Many counts were recorded for this clonotype. The chain couples TRBV18 to TRBJ2-5; weak D call: TRBD2 (6 bases). CDR3 length equals 14 residues. The V and J ends lost 2 bases and 6 bases respectively, with 13 bases between them. Germline assignment: CDR1 KGHSH and CDR2 LQKENI. CDR3 protein: CASSPGGEWQTQYF. CDR3 DNA: TGTGCCAGCTCACCAGGAGGGGAATGGCAGACCCAGTACTTC.

The chain uses TRBV5-1 and TRBJ2-7; 8 nucleotides agree with TRBD2. After removal of 2 bases from V and 4 bases from J, the junction contained 2 bases not matched to a gene. This CDR3 is built from 13 residues. Germline-derived CDR1 and CDR2 are SGHRS and YFSETQ. The CDR3 DNA sequence: TGCGCCAGCAGCTTTAGCGGGATTTACGAGCAGTACTTC. The encoded protein is CASSFSGIYEQYF.